Shown below are 9 T cell receptor beta chains from a single sample sequenced in a study of blood T cell repertoires in COVID-19. Profiled with immunoSEQ multiplex PCR; TCRdb holds only in-frame clones, not every one. The data show nearly 250,000 clones, about 89% seen once. Sequenced: peripheral blood. The receptor source for this set is a woman aged 60-75 years who had recovered from COVID-19.

V gene TRBV12-3 or TRBV12-4 combines with J gene TRBJ1-2; 7 bases line up with TRBD1. The CDR3 is 12 residues long. J lost 8 bases, V lost 6 bases, and 6 bases had no gene match. The CDR3: CASRDDREGYTF. The DNA of the CDR3 is TGTGCCAGCAGAGATGACAGGGAAGGCTACACCTTC.

The chain combines TRBV5-8 with TRBJ1-6; the D gene is possibly TRBD1 (6 bases). Trimming removed 0 bases at V and 5 bases at J, with 9 bases between. CDR1 is SGHTS and CDR2 is YDEGEE in the germline V gene. The CDR3 is made up of 15 amino acids. The CDR3 here is CASSLADRHNSPLHF. The CDR3 bases are TGTGCCAGCAGCTTGGCCGACAGGCATAATTCACCCCTCCACTTT. The whole variable domain, remainder taken from reference TRBV5-8 and TRBJ1-6, is EAGVTQSPTHLIKTRGQQATLRCSPISGHTSVYWYQQALGLGLQFLLWYDEGEERNRGNFPPRFSGRQFPNYSSELNVNALELEDSALYLCASSLADRHNSPLHFGNGTRLTVT.

The chain employs TRBV13 and TRBJ2-3; perhaps TRBD2 as D (6 bases). CDR1 is PRHDT, CDR2 FYEKMQ, per germline (reference sequence). The germline V and J ends were trimmed by 0 bases and 7 bases, with 17 bases remaining between them. This CDR3 spans 16 amino acids. The CDR3 loop is CASSLGGLGSRYTQYF. In DNA, the CDR3 is TGTGCCAGCAGCTTAGGGGGGCTCGGGAGTCGATATACGCAGTATTTT. The full variable domain, its missing parts supplied by reference TRBV13 and TRBJ2-3, is AAGVIQSPRHLIKEKRETATLKCYPIPRHDTVYWYQQGPGQDPQFLISFYEKMQSDKGSIPDRFSAQQFSDYHSELNMSSLELGDSALYFCASSLGGLGSRYTQYFGPGTRLTVL.

The chain employs TRBV19 and TRBJ1-5; TRBD1 agrees at 7 bases. This CDR3 contains 15 residues. Trimming at V came to 5 bases and at J to 6 bases, leaving 10 bases not matched to a gene. Germline CDR1 LNHDA, CDR2 SQIVND (reference sequence). CDR3 loop: CASSLTGDGGQPQHF. CDR3 in DNA: TGTGCCAGTAGTCTCACAGGGGACGGCGGTCAGCCCCAGCATTTT. The entire variable domain, with the rest obtained from reference TRBV19 and TRBJ1-5, is as follows: DGGITQSPKYLFRKEGQNVTLSCEQNLNHDAMYWYRQDPGQGLRLIYYSQIVNDFQKGDIAEGYSVSREKKESFPLTVTSAQKNPTAFYLCASSLTGDGGQPQHFGDGTRLSIL.

The chain combines TRBV7-8 with TRBJ1-5, with D possibly TRBD1 on 6 matching bases. The CDR3 has 16 residues. The germline CDR1 and CDR2 sequences are SGHVS and FQNEAQ. The V and J ends lost 5 bases and 2 bases respectively, with 16 bases between them. CDR3 region: CASSKSRDIGNQPQHF. CDR3 coding DNA: TGTGCCAGCAGCAAAAGCCGGGACATCGGCAATCAGCCCCAGCATTTT.

The V and J genes are TRBV6-2 or TRBV6-3 and TRBJ1-1; a possible D gene is TRBD1 (6 bases). Trimming removed 3 bases from V and 1 base from J, with 15 bases in between. This CDR3 region has 16 residues. Looked up from germline, CDR1 is MNHEY and CDR2 is SVGEGT. The CDR3 nucleotides read TGTGCCAGCAGTTATTCCGCAGGGGCTTCGAACACTGAAGCTTTCTTT. It codes for CASSYSAGASNTEAFF.

This clone has more than one count but fewer than ten. The chain has TRBV7-3 and TRBJ2-2; D is uncertain. Trimming stripped 6 bases from V and 8 bases from J, with 13 bases between. Germline V gives CDR1 SGHTA, CDR2 FQGTGA. The CDR3 sequence is 13 residues long. CDR3 sequence: CASSDAPGGELFF. CDR3 DNA: TGTGCCAGCAGTGATGCTCCCGGTGGGGAGCTGTTTTTT.

The CDR3 sequence is CASSRGRGGGNQPQHF. CDR3 DNA sequence: TGTGCCAGCAGCCGAGGGCGGGGTGGGGGCAATCAGCCCCAGCATTTT. This chain joins TRBV5-6 and TRBJ1-5; D gene ambiguous. V was clipped by 4 bases and J by 2 bases, with 16 bases between them. There are 16 residues in the CDR3. Per the germline V gene, CDR1 is SGHDT and CDR2 is YYEEEE.

Only a few counts were recorded for this clone. J is TRBJ2-5 and V is TRBV28; 15 bases match TRBD2. Trimming took 8 bases from V and 5 from J; bases not matched to a gene: 15. Germline loops: CDR1 MDHEN, CDR2 SYDVKM. The CDR3 length is 18 residues. CDR3 protein: CASPPLGTSGGPGETQYF. CDR3 coding DNA: TGTGCCAGCCCGCCCTTGGGGACTAGCGGGGGGCCGGGGGAGACCCAGTACTTC.